The 29 T cell receptor beta chains listed next were all sequenced from one sample in a study of cytomegalovirus exposure and HLA in healthy donors. Sequencing used immunoSEQ multiplex PCR; TCRdb keeps in-frame clones, though not all of them. The sample lists about 190,000 clones, more than 75% occurring once. Sequencing was performed on PBMCs. The receptor source for this set is a man younger than 35 in good health and CMV-seropositive.

The chain recombines TRBV2 with TRBJ2-5, with 11 bases matching TRBD2. V shed 9 bases, J shed 1 base, and the junction held 4 bases outside the gene matches. The CDR3 covers 14 residues. The V gene's germline CDR1 is SNHLY and CDR2 FYNNEI. The CDR3 reads CARGTSGFQETQYF. The CDR3 nucleotides read TGTGCCAGAGGGACTAGCGGATTCCAAGAGACCCAGTACTTC.

This sequence joins TRBV7-9 and TRBJ1-1; possible D gene TRBD1, 5 bases. Deletions cut 0 bases from V and 2 bases from J, with 10 bases between. CDR3 length: 15 amino acids. Germline CDR1 is SEHNR and CDR2 is FQNEAQ (reference sequence). The CDR3 nucleotides are TGTGCCAGCAGCTTAGCGACAGCTACTAACACTGAAGCTTTCTTT. It codes for CASSLATATNTEAFF.

This sequence joins TRBV7-8 and TRBJ2-7; the match to TRBD2 covers 7 bases. Trimming at V came to 8 bases and at J to 4 bases, leaving 5 bases not matched to a gene. Germline V gene lookup returns CDR1 SGHVS and CDR2 FQNEAQ. This CDR3 is 12 amino acids long. The CDR3 protein is CASGGGSYEQYF. CDR3 DNA sequence: TGTGCCAGCGGGGGGGGTAGTTACGAGCAGTACTTC.

The J gene is TRBJ2-3, the V gene TRBV5-5; 8 nucleotides agree with TRBD1. The ends lost 4 bases at V and 3 bases at J; junction bases unmatched: 10. The CDR3 contains 16 residues. Germline V lookup: CDR1 SGHKS, CDR2 YYEKEE (reference sequence). The CDR3 sequence is CASSLQGERATDTQYF. CDR3 DNA: TGTGCCAGCAGCCTACAGGGGGAAAGGGCAACAGATACGCAGTATTTT.

The chain has TRBV6-6 and TRBJ2-3, with 8 bases lining up with TRBD2. Germline CDR1 and CDR2: MNHNY and SVGAGI (reference sequence). CDR3 length: 14 amino acids. The junction had 4 bases not matched to a gene; V was cut back by 7 bases and J by 1 base. The CDR3 coding sequence is TGTGCCAGCAAGACTAGCGTCGGCACAGATACGCAGTATTTT. This translates into CASKTSVGTDTQYF.

V usage is TRBV5-4 and J usage is TRBJ2-1; the match to TRBD2 covers 8 bases. Germline-derived CDR1 and CDR2 are SGHNT and YYREEE (reference sequence). Germline trimming cut 4 bases from V and 8 bases from J; bases unmatched to any gene: 17. The CDR3 spans 17 residues. CDR3 amino acids: CASSPYSGRAGAYEQFF. The CDR3, as DNA: TGTGCCAGCAGCCCGTACAGCGGTCGAGCGGGAGCCTATGAGCAGTTCTTC.

The chain employs TRBV2 and TRBJ2-1, with 12 bases that match TRBD2. CDR3 length: 16 residues. After removal of 7 bases from V and 12 bases from J, the junction contained 16 bases not matched to a gene. Germline lookup yields CDR1 SNHLY and CDR2 FYNNEI. In nucleotides, the CDR3 is TGTGCCAGCAAGGGCTTCCGGACTAGCGGGGCGCTAGGGCAGTTCTTC. The encoded protein is CASKGFRTSGALGQFF.

This clone has only a few counts. The V call is TRBV30, the J call TRBJ2-2; 10 bases map to TRBD1. Germline V gene data show CDR1 as GTSNPN and CDR2 as SVGIG (reference sequence). The CDR3 is 15 residues long. V was pared by 5 bases and J by 1 base, with 4 bases of the junction left unmatched. The CDR3 region is CAWRRDRGNTGELFF. The CDR3 coding sequence is TGTGCCTGGCGCCGGGACAGGGGGAACACCGGGGAGCTGTTTTTT.

The gene calls are TRBV27 and TRBJ1-2; D perhaps matches TRBD1 (5 bases). Germline values: CDR1 MNHEY, CDR2 SMNVEV (reference sequence). Deletions cut 2 bases from V and 7 bases from J, with 11 bases between. This CDR3 spans 13 amino acids. CDR3 amino acids: CASSLGQGGGYTF. CDR3 coding DNA: TGTGCCAGCAGTTTAGGGCAGGGTGGTGGCTACACCTTC.

The chain is built from TRBV7-2 and TRBJ2-5; 13 bases fit TRBD2. V lost 4 bases and J lost 5; bases outside the gene matches: 7. The CDR3 consists of 16 residues. Germline CDR1 reads SGHTA; CDR2 reads FQGNSA. The CDR3 sequence is CASSSTSGRARETQYF. CDR3 bases: TGTGCCAGCAGCTCAACTAGCGGGAGGGCCAGGGAGACCCAGTACTTC.

The V and J genes are TRBV30 and TRBJ2-7; possible D gene TRBD2, 6 bases. V was pared by 5 bases and J by 7 bases, with 21 bases between. CDR1 and CDR2 (germline): GTSNPN, SVGIG (reference sequence). CDR3 size: 14 residues. CDR3 protein: CAWSPGTAAGEQYF. In DNA, the CDR3 is TGTGCCTGGTCTCCCGGTACAGCTGCGGGAGAGCAGTACTTC.

The chain is built from TRBV28 and TRBJ1-3, with D perhaps matching TRBD1 (5 bases). The germline CDR1 and CDR2 sequences are MDHEN and SYDVKM. There are 15 residues in the CDR3. V lost 1 base, J lost 0 bases, and 7 bases lay in between. For the CDR3, the DNA is TGTGCCAGCAGTTTATACCAGGGCTCTGGAAACACCATATATTTT. It yields the protein CASSLYQGSGNTIYF. Supplemented by reference TRBV28 and TRBJ1-3, the full variable domain reads DVKVTQSSRYLVKRTGEKVFLECVQDMDHENMFWYRQDPGLGLRLIYFSYDVKMKEKGDIPEGYSVSREKKERFSLILESASTNQTSMYLCASSLYQGSGNTIYFGEGSWLTVV.

The CDR3: CASSPWARQGEAGNTIYF. The CDR3 coding sequence is TGTGCCAGCAGCCCTTGGGCCCGACAGGGCGAGGCTGGAAACACCATATATTTT. V is TRBV7-9 and J is TRBJ1-3, with 7 bases lining up with TRBD1. The J segment lost 2 bases and the V segment lost 5 bases, leaving 15 bases of the junction unmatched. CDR1 and CDR2 from the germline V gene are SEHNR and FQNEAQ (reference sequence). The CDR3 sequence is 18 residues long.

The chain carries TRBV4-3 and TRBJ2-1, with 7 bases identical to TRBD2. This CDR3 has 18 amino acids. Trimming at V came to 0 bases and at J to 6 bases, leaving 14 bases not matched to a gene. The germline CDR1 and CDR2 sequences are LGHNA and YSLEER. The CDR3 sequence is CASSQDRIGAGVSNEQFF. Here the CDR3 DNA reads TGCGCCAGCAGCCAAGATAGGATCGGGGCGGGGGTGTCCAATGAGCAGTTCTTC.

This rearrangement joins TRBV4-2 to TRBJ2-2; tentatively, D is TRBD2 (6 bases). V was shortened by 6 bases and J by 6 bases, with 17 bases between the two germline ends. CDR1 and CDR2 (germline): LGHNA, YNFKEQ. This CDR3 region has 15 residues. CDR3 nucleotides: TGTGCCAGCAGGAGAAATCGGGAGACCGCCGGGGAGCTGTTTTTT. This encodes CASRRNRETAGELFF.

The CDR3: CAISESGQISYEQYF. The CDR3 nucleotides read TGTGCCATCAGTGAGTCGGGACAGATCTCCTACGAGCAGTACTTC. The chain is built from TRBV10-3 and TRBJ2-7, with 7 nucleotides matching TRBD1. The V segment lost 0 bases and the J segment 0 bases; nucleotides outside the gene matches: 2. Germline V CDR1 and CDR2: ENHRY, SYGVKD. CDR3 size: 15 residues.

CDR3 DNA sequence: TGTGCCAGTAGTGCGGGACAGGGCCAGCCCCAGCATTTT. This gives the protein CASSAGQGQPQHF. The chain couples TRBV19 to TRBJ1-5; 9 bases are a match to TRBD1. This CDR3 contains 13 residues. Germline CDR1 is LNHDA and CDR2 is SQIVND (reference sequence). V trimming: 5 bases; J trimming: 7 bases; junction bases outside the gene matches: 3.

The J gene is TRBJ1-5, the V gene TRBV27; no reliable D call. The CDR3 totals 14 residues. Between the trimmed V and J ends, which lost 0 bases and 7 bases, there was a span of 10 bases. Germline-derived CDR1 and CDR2 are MNHEY and SMNVEV (reference sequence). The CDR3 spells CASSLSSFSQPQHF. The CDR3, as DNA: TGTGCCAGCAGTTTATCGTCGTTCTCCCAGCCCCAGCATTTT.

V and J are TRBV5-1 and TRBJ1-3; TRBD1 aligns across 8 bases. Losses at the gene ends were 5 bases for V and 2 bases for J; bases not matched to a gene: 6. Germline V CDR1 and CDR2: SGHRS, YFSETQ. The CDR3 is 15 residues long. This chain's CDR3 is CASSLAGGTGNTIYF. For the CDR3, the DNA is TGCGCCAGCAGTCTTGCAGGGGGCACTGGAAACACCATATATTTT.

This chain connects TRBV5-4 to TRBJ2-3, with a tentative D call TRBD2 (6 bases). This CDR3 spans 16 amino acids. The germline V gene encodes CDR1 SGHNT and CDR2 YYREEE (reference sequence). The V end lost 4 bases, the J end lost 2 bases, and 17 bases lay between the germline ends. CDR3 nucleotide sequence: TGTGCCAGCAGCCGGGGCGGGACCCAATCCACAGATACGCAGTATTTT. Residues: CASSRGGTQSTDTQYF.

This chain's CDR3 is CAWSVAGTVSGNTIYF. The CDR3, as DNA: TGTGCCTGGAGTGTGGCAGGAACGGTCTCTGGAAACACCATATATTTT. This sequence joins TRBV30 and TRBJ1-3; D remains unclear. Germline assignment: CDR1 GTSNPN and CDR2 SVGIG (reference sequence). The CDR3 is 16 residues long. Trimming shortened V by 0 bases and J by 0 bases, and 12 bases separated the two germline ends.

This clone is a singleton in its sample. V gene TRBV29-1 combines with J gene TRBJ1-1; D might be TRBD1 (5 bases). The germline V and J ends were trimmed by 7 bases and 5 bases, with 17 bases remaining between them. Germline V gene data show CDR1 as SQVTM and CDR2 as ANQGSEA. The CDR3 is 13 amino acids. The CDR3 loop is CSGGMGGATEAFF. For the CDR3, the DNA is TGCAGCGGGGGGATGGGAGGGGCGACTGAAGCTTTCTTT. Filled out from reference TRBV29-1 and TRBJ1-1, the complete variable domain reads SAVISQKPSRDICQRGTSLTIQCQVDSQVTMMFWYRQQPGQSLTLIATANQGSEATYESGFVIDKFPISRPNLTFSTLTVSNMSPEDSSIYLCSGGMGGATEAFFGQGTRLTVV.

V usage is TRBV27 and J usage is TRBJ2-7, with 8 bases matching TRBD1. Germline assignment: CDR1 MNHEY and CDR2 SMNVEV (reference sequence). V trimming: 7 bases; J trimming: 0 bases; junction bases outside the gene matches: 11. CDR3 length: 16 amino acids. The CDR3: CASKGQVWGTSYEQYF. The CDR3 bases are TGTGCCAGCAAGGGACAGGTGTGGGGAACCTCCTACGAGCAGTACTTC.

This clone was observed a handful of times. The chain is built from TRBV2 and TRBJ1-5, with D perhaps TRBD1 (5 bases). The V gene lost 4 bases and the J gene lost 1 base, with 14 bases spanning the gap. Germline assignment: CDR1 SNHLY and CDR2 FYNNEI. The CDR3 loop spans 16 amino acids. In nucleotides, the CDR3 is TGTGCCAGCAGTGGCGACAGTGTCTGGAGCAATCAGCCCCAGCATTTT. Protein: CASSGDSVWSNQPQHF.

This chain links TRBV6-1 with TRBJ1-4; TRBD1 is a possible D gene (5 bases). With 2 bases removed from V and 3 bases from J, the gap between germline ends came to 13 bases. Germline V gene data show CDR1 as MNHNS and CDR2 as SASEGT. This CDR3 has 16 amino acids. The CDR3 DNA follows: TGTGCCAGCAGTGAATGGGGGGGAGCAGCTAATGAAAAACTGTTTTTT. Protein: CASSEWGGAANEKLFF.

The chain carries TRBV7-3 and TRBJ2-7; 10 bases are a match to TRBD1. V lost 2 bases to trimming and J lost 2 bases; unmatched junction nucleotides: 3. From germline, CDR1 is SGHTA and CDR2 FQGTGA. There are 15 residues in the CDR3. The CDR3 loop reads CASSLDGTGAYEQYF. The CDR3 nucleotides read TGTGCCAGCAGCTTAGATGGGACAGGGGCCTACGAGCAGTACTTC.

The V call is TRBV28, the J call TRBJ2-5; TRBD1 might be the D (6 bases). Germline CDR1 MDHEN, CDR2 SYDVKM. This CDR3 has 14 amino acids. The V end was cut by 6 bases, the J end by 3 bases, with 14 bases between. The CDR3 region is CASSSRTEKETQYF. The CDR3 nucleotides are TGTGCCAGCAGCAGCCGGACAGAAAAAGAGACCCAGTACTTC.

The chain combines TRBV27 with TRBJ2-1; 7 bases fit TRBD2. CDR1 is MNHEY, CDR2 SMNVEV, per germline (reference sequence). Trimming at V came to 8 bases and at J to 3 bases, leaving 7 bases not matched to a gene. The CDR3 has 14 residues. CDR3 residues: CASRGDGLYNEQFF. The DNA for the CDR3 is TGTGCCAGCCGGGGGGATGGGCTCTACAATGAGCAGTTCTTC.

The chain carries TRBV15 and TRBJ2-7; the D gene is possibly TRBD2 (5 bases). Germline CDR1 is LNHNV and CDR2 is YYDKDF (reference sequence). The V end was cut by 0 bases, the J end by 0 bases, with 9 bases between. The CDR3 totals 15 residues. CDR3 coding DNA: TGTGCCACCAGCAGAGATAACGGGATCTCCTACGAGCAGTACTTC. Translation: CATSRDNGISYEQYF.